A single sample gave rise to the 22 T cell receptor beta chains below, sequenced in a study of early T cells in non-severe SARS-CoV-2 infection. TCRdb processed the 5' RACE reads anew with MiXCR; each CDR3 protein has one entry. The sample carries 27,000 or so distinct CDR3 sequences, roughly 7% recorded once. The specimen sequenced was whole blood. The source is an adult who was a healthcare worker with PCR-confirmed SARS-CoV-2 infection or an uninfected control (not recorded which).

This clonotype was counted ten times or more. This sequence joins TRBV30 and TRBJ2-5; TRBD1 agrees at 8 bases. Germline V gene sequence: CDR1 GTSNPN, CDR2 SVGIG (reference sequence). After removal of 0 bases from V and 5 bases from J, the junction contained 14 bases not matched to a gene. The CDR3 covers 17 residues. For the CDR3, the DNA is TGTGCCTGGAGTGTAAAAGGCAGGGGGCCGTACGCGGAGACCCAGTACTTC. It translates to CAWSVKGRGPYAETQYF.

The genes are TRBV28 and TRBJ1-1; a possible D gene is TRBD1 (6 bases). Trimming removed 4 bases at V and 1 base at J, with 25 bases between. CDR1 and CDR2 from the germline V gene are MDHEN and SYDVKM. The CDR3 is made up of 19 amino acids. In nucleotides, the CDR3 is TGTGCCAGCAGTTCATTACCAGGGGTGGATGGAGTGAAGAACACTGAAGCTTTCTTT. The encoded protein is CASSSLPGVDGVKNTEAFF.

The table lists this clonotype with many counts. The gene calls are TRBV6-4 and TRBJ1-6, with TRBD1 matching over 7 bases. The CDR3 extends over 14 amino acids. Unmatched junction bases numbered 3, after V lost 0 bases and J lost 10 bases. Germline values: CDR1 MRHNA, CDR2 SNTAGT. The CDR3 coding sequence is TGTGCCAGCAGTGACTCAGGGGGCGGCTCACCCCTCCACTTT. Its protein is CASSDSGGGSPLHF.

This clonotype was recorded many times. This rearrangement joins TRBV5-5 to TRBJ2-3; 11 bases are a match to TRBD2. Germline V lookup: CDR1 SGHKS, CDR2 YYEKEE (reference sequence). V shed 4 bases, J shed 4 bases, and the junction held 5 bases outside the gene matches. The CDR3 sequence is 15 residues long. The chain's CDR3 is CASSLLAGGADTQYF. CDR3 DNA: TGTGCCAGCAGCCTCTTAGCGGGAGGGGCAGATACGCAGTATTTT.

The sample holds a few counts of this clonotype. This chain uses TRBV4-1 with TRBJ1-5, with a weak D call TRBD1 (5 bases). This CDR3 region has 14 residues. Germline assignment: CDR1 MGHRA and CDR2 YSYEKL. The ends were cut back, 0 bases at V and 7 bases at J, with 10 bases in the middle. CDR3 in DNA: TGCGCCAGCAGCCAAGAGGGGCTGGGGCAGCCCCAGCATTTT. It codes for CASSQEGLGQPQHF.

The chain joins TRBV28 to TRBJ2-5; TRBD1 is a possible D gene (6 bases). V was clipped by 2 bases and J by 5 bases, with 12 bases between them. Germline V gene lookup returns CDR1 MDHEN and CDR2 SYDVKM. There are 14 residues in the CDR3. CDR3 sequence reads: CASSLSSGVETQYF. The DNA for the CDR3 is TGTGCCAGCAGTTTAAGCTCAGGGGTTGAGACCCAGTACTTC. The full variable domain, with the rest looked up from reference TRBV28 and TRBJ2-5, is DVKVTQSSRYLVKRTGEKVFLECVQDMDHENMFWYRQDPGLGLRLIYFSYDVKMKEKGDIPEGYSVSREKKERFSLILESASTNQTSMYLCASSLSSGVETQYFGPGTRLLVL.

This clonotype was seen at least ten times. CDR3 sequence: CASSYKQEAFF. The DNA for the CDR3 is TGTGCCAGCAGCTATAAACAGGAAGCTTTCTTT. V gene TRBV3-1 combines with J gene TRBJ1-1; no definite D call. The CDR3 is 11 residues long. CDR1 and CDR2 (germline): LGHDT, YNNKEL (reference sequence). V gave up 5 bases and J gave up 8 bases, with 9 bases separating them.

Many counts were recorded for this clonotype. V and J are TRBV20-1 and TRBJ2-7; 8 bases agree with TRBD1. The length of the CDR3 is 17 residues. V trimming: 0 bases; J trimming: 4 bases; junction bases outside the gene matches: 14. Germline V gene sequence: CDR1 DFQATT, CDR2 SNEGSKA (reference sequence). The CDR3 DNA is TGCAGTGCTAGAGATAAACGGGCAGGGACAGGATTTTACGAGCAGTACTTC. This encodes CSARDKRAGTGFYEQYF.

The chain uses TRBV18 and TRBJ2-1; D perhaps matches TRBD1 (5 bases). The V end lost 3 bases, the J end lost 2 bases, and 11 bases lay between the germline ends. There are 15 residues in the CDR3. Looked up from germline, CDR1 is KGHSH and CDR2 is LQKENI. This CDR3 reads CASSPSETAYNEQFF. The CDR3 DNA is TGTGCCAGCTCACCCTCCGAGACAGCCTACAATGAGCAGTTCTTC.

The chain employs TRBV20-1 and TRBJ2-1; D remains unclear. The germline CDR1 and CDR2 sequences are DFQATT and SNEGSKA (reference sequence). The CDR3 consists of 14 residues. Trimming took 1 base from V and 0 from J, leaving 7 bases between them. The CDR3 DNA reads TGCAGTGCTAGAGCGGTGAACTCCTACAATGAGCAGTTCTTC. Translating gives CSARAVNSYNEQFF.

This clonotype was seen ten or more times. V is TRBV7-2 and J is TRBJ1-1; TRBD1 aligns across 7 bases. The CDR3 runs to 14 residues. In germline, CDR1 is SGHTA, CDR2 FQGNSA. The junction had 6 bases not matched to a gene; V was cut back by 4 bases and J by 4 bases. This chain's CDR3 is CASSSRGEGTEAFF. CDR3 nucleotides: TGTGCCAGCAGCTCCAGGGGGGAAGGCACTGAAGCTTTCTTT.

V and J are TRBV3-1 and TRBJ2-7; the D gene could be TRBD1 or TRBD2 (5 bases each). This CDR3 has 14 residues. Germline V gene data show CDR1 as LGHDT and CDR2 as YNNKEL (reference sequence). The V end was cut by 1 base, the J end by 7 bases, with 14 bases between. This CDR3 reads CASSQGGTGGEQYF. CDR3 in DNA: TGTGCCAGCAGCCAAGGTGGGACCGGCGGGGAGCAGTACTTC.

This clonotype was counted many times. The J gene is TRBJ2-1, the V gene TRBV6-6, with 7 bases identical to TRBD2. J gave up 5 bases and V 5 bases, and 12 bases lay outside the gene matches. Germline assignment: CDR1 MNHNY and CDR2 SVGAGI (reference sequence). The CDR3 has 16 residues. CDR3: CASSPRGGRDHNEQFF. The CDR3 bases are TGTGCCAGCAGTCCCCGGGGAGGGAGGGACCACAATGAGCAGTTCTTC.

This clonotype came up many times. CDR3 residues: CASSWTRATDTQYF. Written as DNA, the CDR3 is TGTGCCAGCAGCTGGACGCGGGCCACAGATACGCAGTATTTT. The gene calls are TRBV7-2 and TRBJ2-3, with D maybe TRBD2 (5 bases). The CDR3 runs 14 residues. CDR1 and CDR2 from the germline V gene are SGHTA and FQGNSA. V lost 4 bases to trimming and J lost 2 bases, with 10 bases between them.

This clonotype was observed many times. V usage is TRBV20-1 and J usage is TRBJ2-7; 10 bases map to TRBD2. J lost 6 bases, V lost 3 bases, and 5 bases had no gene match. Germline V gene sequence: CDR1 DFQATT, CDR2 SNEGSKA (reference sequence). The CDR3 loop spans 13 amino acids. The DNA for the CDR3 is TGCAGTGCTAGTGGTAGCGGGAGGTCCGAGCAGTACTTC. It encodes CSASGSGRSEQYF.

In the case of this clonotype: A much larger clone is a single base away; this may be a read error. V usage is TRBV11-3 and J usage is TRBJ2-3, with 10 bases that match TRBD1. Trimming cost V 6 bases and J 8 bases; bases outside gene matches: 14. The CDR3 runs to 16 residues. Germline V gene data show CDR1 as SGHNT and CDR2 as YENEEA. DNA for the CDR3: TGTGCCAGCAGTCGTAAGGGGGACAGGGGCCCAGGTACGCAGTATTTT. It encodes CASSRKGDRGPGTQYF.

This clonotype was seen at least ten times. This chain uses TRBV7-2 with TRBJ1-2; D remains ambiguous. The CDR3 loop spans 13 amino acids. The germline V and J ends were trimmed by 5 bases and 2 bases, with 9 bases remaining between them. CDR1 SGHTA and CDR2 FQGNSA come from the germline V gene. CDR3 bases: TGTGCCAGCAGCCCTACAACCAACTATGGCTACACCTTC. This sequence encodes CASSPTTNYGYTF.

This clonotype was observed at least ten times. The chain employs TRBV12-3 or TRBV12-4 and TRBJ1-2; no clear D. The V end lost 3 bases, the J end lost 1 base, and 9 bases lay between the germline ends. The CDR3 is 14 residues long. CDR3 DNA sequence: TGTGCCAGCAGTTTGGGTGGCGGTAACTATGGCTACACCTTC. This encodes CASSLGGGNYGYTF.

This clonotype has a count of ten or more. The rearrangement joins TRBV19 to TRBJ2-7; D is perhaps TRBD1 (6 bases). Germline CDR1 LNHDA, CDR2 SQIVND (reference sequence). V was cut by 5 bases and J by 3 bases, with 11 bases left in between. The CDR3 covers 13 residues. The CDR3 DNA reads as TGTGCCAGTAGTCCTGGACAGTTCTACGAGCAGTACTTC. Residues: CASSPGQFYEQYF.

This clonotype was counted only a few times. The rearrangement links TRBV29-1 to TRBJ2-7; TRBD1 or TRBD2 may be the D gene (6 bases each). The CDR3 extends over 15 amino acids. CDR1 SQVTM and CDR2 ANQGSEA come from the germline V gene. Trimming shortened V by 3 bases and J by 1 base, and 16 bases separated the two germline ends. CDR3: CSVEEGGRASYEQYF. The CDR3 DNA reads as TGCAGCGTTGAGGAGGGGGGCAGGGCGTCCTACGAGCAGTACTTC.

This clonotype was seen many times. This chain uses TRBV20-1 with TRBJ1-2, with 7 bases aligning to TRBD1. After removal of 3 bases from V and 10 bases from J, the junction contained 5 bases not matched to a gene. Germline values: CDR1 DFQATT, CDR2 SNEGSKA (reference sequence). The CDR3 is 11 amino acids. The CDR3 DNA reads TGCAGTGCTAGTTCAGGGGGGAACTACACCTTC. It yields the protein CSASSGGNYTF.

This clonotype was picked up many times. V is TRBV5-1 and J is TRBJ1-4; D uncertain. Germline lookup yields CDR1 SGHRS and CDR2 YFSETQ. The CDR3 is 14 amino acids. V gave up 0 bases and J gave up 2 bases, with 5 bases separating them. The CDR3 loop is CASSLGRTNEKLFF. Here the CDR3 DNA reads TGCGCCAGCAGCTTGGGACGGACTAATGAAAAACTGTTTTTT. Supplemented by reference TRBV5-1 and TRBJ1-4, the full variable domain reads KAGVTQTPRYLIKTRGQQVTLSCSPISGHRSVSWYQQTPGQGLQFLFEYFSETQRNKGNFPGRFSGRQFSNSRSEMNVSTLELGDSALYLCASSLGRTNEKLFFGSGTQLSVL.